This passage covers 28 T cell receptor beta chains from one sample sequenced in a study of control samples from healthy donors and cancer patients. Clones were read by immunoSEQ multiplex PCR, and TCRdb kept only the in-frame ones, dropping some. The sample includes about 200,000 clones, roughly nine tenths of them seen just once. The sample taken for sequencing was blood. The receptor set was obtained from a young man in good health.

This clone was recorded only once. This rearrangement joins TRBV6-1 to TRBJ1-5; D unresolved. Germline CDR1 is MNHNS and CDR2 is SASEGT. V lost 2 bases to trimming and J lost 5 bases, with 25 bases between them. CDR3 length: 19 residues. The CDR3 DNA follows: TGTGCCAGCAGTGAAAAGCTCTACAACACACCTGGGGTATATCAGCCCCAGCATTTT. Its protein product is CASSEKLYNTPGVYQPQHF.

The chain carries TRBV7-2 and TRBJ1-4; D gene uncertain. Trimming removed 2 bases at V and 0 bases at J, with 7 bases between. Germline lookup yields CDR1 SGHTA and CDR2 FQGNSA. The CDR3 length is 15 residues. DNA for the CDR3: TGTGCCAGCAGCTTACTGTCTGCAACTAATGAAAAACTGTTTTTT. Protein: CASSLLSATNEKLFF. The entire variable domain, with the rest obtained from reference TRBV7-2 and TRBJ1-4, is as follows: GAGVSQSPSNKVTEKGKDVELRCDPISGHTALYWYRQSLGQGLEFLIYFQGNSAPDKSGLPSDRFSAERTGGSVSTLTIQRTQQEDSAVYLCASSLLSATNEKLFFGSGTQLSVL.

The chain uses TRBV6-5 and TRBJ2-3; 7 bases agree with TRBD2. From germline, CDR1 is MNHEY and CDR2 SVGAGI. The CDR3 is made up of 15 amino acids. V was clipped by 5 bases and J by 0 bases; unmatched bases: 5. CDR3 region: CASSRSGASTDTQYF. CDR3 DNA sequence: TGTGCCAGCAGTCGGAGCGGGGCTAGCACAGATACGCAGTATTTT.

This chain connects TRBV25-1 to TRBJ2-3; D may be TRBD2 (5 bases). The V end was cut by 5 bases, the J end by 0 bases, with 12 bases between. Looked up from germline, CDR1 is MGHDK and CDR2 is SYGVNS. This CDR3 has 15 amino acids. The DNA for the CDR3 is TGTGCCAGCAGTCTGGCTAGCCCTAGCACAGATACGCAGTATTTT. Translation gives CASSLASPSTDTQYF.

V is TRBV28 and J is TRBJ1-6; 11 nucleotides match TRBD1. The ends lost 6 bases at V and 14 bases at J; junction bases unmatched: 9. The germline gives CDR1 MDHEN, CDR2 SYDVKM. The CDR3 loop spans 14 amino acids. CDR3 in amino acids: CASSSDRGLRSLHF. DNA of the CDR3: TGTGCCAGCAGCTCGGACAGGGGGCTTCGATCCCTCCACTTT.

This clone was found once. The genes are TRBV19 and TRBJ1-3; the D is unclear. This CDR3 spans 18 amino acids. Germline V lookup: CDR1 LNHDA, CDR2 SQIVND (reference sequence). V lost 4 bases and J lost 0, with 19 bases in between. The CDR3 DNA follows: TGTGCCAGTAGTACCCGGACGGCCCGACCGAGCTCTGGAAACACCATATATTTT. Its translation: CASSTRTARPSSGNTIYF.

J is TRBJ2-3 and V is TRBV19; unclear D gene. The length of the CDR3 is 11 residues. V shed 11 bases and J shed 6 bases, with 12 bases lying between them. The V gene's germline CDR1 is LNHDA and CDR2 SQIVND (reference sequence). The CDR3 reads CAVTVLDTQYF. CDR3 nucleotides: TGTGCCGTCACCGTTCTCGATACGCAGTATTTT.

The chain employs TRBV6-1 and TRBJ2-4, with 8 positions matching TRBD1. With V trimmed by 2 bases and J by 9 bases, 9 bases remained unmatched. The CDR3 spans 15 residues. Germline assignment: CDR1 MNHNS and CDR2 SASEGT. The CDR3 nucleotides read TGTGCCAGCAGTGAAAATGGGGCAGGGGGCGGCATTCAGTACTTC. Its translation: CASSENGAGGGIQYF.

J is TRBJ1-1 and V is TRBV19; D gene unclear. V was cut by 5 bases and J by 5 bases, with 12 bases left in between. This CDR3 has 13 residues. Germline V gene sequence: CDR1 LNHDA, CDR2 SQIVND (reference sequence). Here the CDR3 reads CASSGRVRTEAFF. The CDR3 DNA is TGTGCCAGTAGTGGGCGGGTCCGGACTGAAGCTTTCTTT.

The chain joins TRBV6-7 to TRBJ1-1; 7 bases line up with TRBD1. TRBV6-7 is an open reading frame whose function is uncertain. The junction had 14 bases not matched to a gene; V was cut back by 7 bases and J by 3 bases. CDR3 length: 16 residues. Written as DNA, the CDR3 is TGTGCCAGCAATTCGACAGGGCATATCTGTGACACTGAAGCTTTCTTT. It encodes CASNSTGHICDTEAFF.

V usage is TRBV5-6 and J usage is TRBJ2-7; 9 nucleotides agree with TRBD1. The CDR3 runs 19 residues. The ends lost 1 base at V and 0 bases at J; junction bases unmatched: 14. Germline V gives CDR1 SGHDT, CDR2 YYEEEE. CDR3 nucleotides: TGTGCCAGCAGCTTGTACGGGACAGGGTATCGTCGAAGCTCCTACGAGCAGTACTTC. Translation: CASSLYGTGYRRSSYEQYF.

The count of this clone is one. The gene calls are TRBV5-1 and TRBJ2-1; D is ambiguous. V lost 2 bases and J lost 0, with 6 bases in between. Germline V gene data show CDR1 as SGHRS and CDR2 as YFSETQ. This CDR3 has 14 residues. The CDR3 DNA sequence: TGCGCCAGCAGCTTCTCGGGCTCCTACAATGAGCAGTTCTTC. Residues: CASSFSGSYNEQFF. The variable domain in full, completed from reference TRBV5-1 and TRBJ2-1, reads KAGVTQTPRYLIKTRGQQVTLSCSPISGHRSVSWYQQTPGQGLQFLFEYFSETQRNKGNFPGRFSGRQFSNSRSEMNVSTLELGDSALYLCASSFSGSYNEQFFGPGTRLTVL.

The chain combines TRBV7-2 with TRBJ2-7; 8 nucleotides align to TRBD2. Unmatched junction bases numbered 6, after V lost 0 bases and J lost 5 bases. The CDR3 runs to 15 residues. Germline V gene lookup returns CDR1 SGHTA and CDR2 FQGNSA. CDR3 sequence (DNA): TGTGCCAGCAGCTTAGCTGGCGCGGGGGGCCACGAGCAGTACTTC. Protein sequence: CASSLAGAGGHEQYF.

The chain carries TRBV2 and TRBJ2-1; possibly TRBD1 for D (5 bases). In germline, CDR1 is SNHLY, CDR2 FYNNEI. The CDR3 runs to 14 residues. Trimming took 4 bases from V and 4 from J, leaving 11 bases between them. The CDR3 DNA is TGTGCCAGCAGTGCACAGGAGATATACAATGAGCAGTTCTTC. Protein sequence: CASSAQEIYNEQFF.

This clone has just a few counts. The chain is built from TRBV5-1 and TRBJ1-6; D gene ambiguous. This CDR3 is 18 amino acids long. CDR1 is SGHRS, CDR2 YFSETQ, per germline. The ends were cut back, 4 bases at V and 0 bases at J, with 17 bases in the middle. The CDR3 DNA reads TGCGCCAGCAGCCTGACCTTGGGTGGAAGCTCCTATAATTCACCCCTCCACTTT. Translating it yields CASSLTLGGSSYNSPLHF.

This chain connects TRBV9 to TRBJ2-3, with D possibly matching TRBD1 (6 bases). The length of the CDR3 is 14 residues. With 3 bases removed from V and 4 bases from J, the gap between germline ends came to 12 bases. Germline loops: CDR1 SGDLS, CDR2 YYNGEE. CDR3 sequence reads: CASSEQGRPDTQYF. In nucleotides, the CDR3 is TGTGCCAGCAGCGAACAGGGTCGCCCAGATACGCAGTATTTT. The variable domain in full, completed from reference TRBV9 and TRBJ2-3, reads DSGVTQTPKHLITATGQRVTLRCSPRSGDLSVYWYQQSLDQGLQFLIQYYNGEERAKGNILERFSAQQFPDLHSELNLSSLELGDSALYFCASSEQGRPDTQYFGPGTRLTVL.

The chain uses TRBV7-2 and TRBJ2-1; 7 nucleotides match TRBD1. This CDR3 contains 17 residues. J lost 0 bases, V lost 5 bases, and 10 bases had no gene match. Germline CDR1 reads SGHTA; CDR2 reads FQGNSA. CDR3 DNA sequence: TGTGCCAGCAGCCGGGACAGCTCCCTAAGCTCCTACAATGAGCAGTTCTTC. Translation gives CASSRDSSLSSYNEQFF.

The chain joins TRBV5-8 to TRBJ2-7, with D possibly TRBD1 on 5 matching bases. V was pared by 2 bases and J by 5 bases, with 11 bases between. The CDR3 spans 13 residues. Germline V gene lookup returns CDR1 SGHTS and CDR2 YDEGEE. The CDR3 sequence: CASSLSGWNEQYF. The CDR3, as DNA: TGTGCCAGCAGCTTATCAGGGTGGAACGAGCAGTACTTC.

CDR3 residues: CASKGGYGYTF. DNA of the CDR3: TGTGCCAGTAAGGGTGGCTATGGCTACACCTTC. V is TRBV25-1 and J is TRBJ1-2; D is unresolved. V was pared by 9 bases and J by 4 bases, with 9 bases between. Germline CDR1 MGHDK, CDR2 SYGVNS. The CDR3 runs 11 residues.

In its sample, this clone was seen once. V gene TRBV25-1 combines with J gene TRBJ1-6, with D possibly TRBD1 on 6 matching bases. Trimming removed 1 base from V and 8 bases from J, with 12 bases in between. The CDR3 extends over 15 amino acids. Germline assignment: CDR1 MGHDK and CDR2 SYGVNS. In DNA form, the CDR3 reads TGTGCCAGCAGTGAATGGAGTAGGGGGGATTCACCCCTCCACTTT. It encodes CASSEWSRGDSPLHF.

The chain has TRBV7-6 and TRBJ2-3, with 7 bases identical to TRBD2. Germline values: CDR1 SGHVS, CDR2 FNYEAQ. The CDR3 contains 15 residues. V shed 6 bases and J 0 bases; nucleotides not matched to a gene: 6. DNA for the CDR3: TGTGCCAGCAGTCATAGCGGGTCTAGCACAGATACGCAGTATTTT. It specifies CASSHSGSSTDTQYF.

The CDR3 protein is CASSLTPYELENEKLFF. The DNA of the CDR3 is TGTGCCAGCAGCTTAACGCCATACGAACTGGAAAATGAAAAACTGTTTTTT. The chain has TRBV7-9 and TRBJ1-4; D is undetermined. This CDR3 comprises 17 residues. Germline CDR1 reads SEHNR; CDR2 reads FQNEAQ (reference sequence). Trimming shortened V by 2 bases and J by 5 bases, and 18 bases separated the two germline ends.

This chain links TRBV27 with TRBJ1-3, with 7 bases that match TRBD1. Germline trimming cut 5 bases from V and 4 bases from J; bases unmatched to any gene: 14. Germline loops: CDR1 MNHEY, CDR2 SMNVEV (reference sequence). The CDR3 extends over 17 amino acids. The CDR3 nucleotides read TGTGCCAGCAGTCCCGGGACAGTACCAACATACGGAAACACCATATATTTT. Its translation: CASSPGTVPTYGNTIYF.

V gene TRBV9 combines with J gene TRBJ1-2; TRBD1 might be the D (6 bases). The CDR3 runs to 14 residues. CDR1 and CDR2 (germline): SGDLS, YYNGEE. Deletions cut 4 bases from V and 7 bases from J, with 17 bases between. In nucleotides, the CDR3 is TGTGCCAGCAGCCCTGGACAGACCTCTTTTGGCTACACCTTC. It is translated as CASSPGQTSFGYTF. The variable domain in full, completed from reference TRBV9 and TRBJ1-2, reads DSGVTQTPKHLITATGQRVTLRCSPRSGDLSVYWYQQSLDQGLQFLIQYYNGEERAKGNILERFSAQQFPDLHSELNLSSLELGDSALYFCASSPGQTSFGYTFGSGTRLTVV.

This clone came up a few times. This CDR3 reads CASSPRPGLAVLSGANVLTF. Written as DNA, the CDR3 is TGTGCCAGCAGCCCCCGCCCAGGGCTAGCGGTTCTCTCTGGGGCCAACGTCCTGACTTTC. The chain has TRBV16 and TRBJ2-6, with 7 nucleotides matching TRBD2. CDR3 size: 20 residues. CDR1 is KGHSY, CDR2 FQNENV, per germline. Trimming at V came to 4 bases and at J to 0 bases, leaving 15 bases not matched to a gene.

This chain uses TRBV27 with TRBJ1-2; 11 bases match TRBD1. The CDR3 consists of 15 residues. Germline trimming cut 6 bases from V and 0 bases from J; bases unmatched to any gene: 3. Germline values: CDR1 MNHEY, CDR2 SMNVEV (reference sequence). CDR3 residues: CASRDRGPANYGYTF. In DNA form, the CDR3 reads TGTGCCAGCAGGGACAGGGGGCCTGCTAACTATGGCTACACCTTC.

This clone was observed a single time. The CDR3 loop is CASSLVSGQGAVTNTIYF. The CDR3, as DNA: TGTGCCAGCAGCTTAGTTTCGGGACAGGGGGCCGTTACGAACACCATATATTTT. The genes are TRBV7-8 and TRBJ1-3; 12 bases fit TRBD1. The junction had 11 bases not matched to a gene; V was cut back by 1 base and J by 7 bases. The CDR3 consists of 18 residues. CDR1 and CDR2 (germline): SGHVS, FQNEAQ.

The chain carries TRBV11-3 and TRBJ2-1; 15 nucleotides agree with TRBD2. CDR3 length: 15 amino acids. Germline V lookup: CDR1 SGHNT, CDR2 YENEEA. V trimming: 5 bases; J trimming: 7 bases; junction bases outside the gene matches: 3. For the CDR3, the DNA is TGTGCCAGCAGCGGGACTAGCGGGGGGAGGAATGAGCAGTTCTTC. This translates into CASSGTSGGRNEQFF.